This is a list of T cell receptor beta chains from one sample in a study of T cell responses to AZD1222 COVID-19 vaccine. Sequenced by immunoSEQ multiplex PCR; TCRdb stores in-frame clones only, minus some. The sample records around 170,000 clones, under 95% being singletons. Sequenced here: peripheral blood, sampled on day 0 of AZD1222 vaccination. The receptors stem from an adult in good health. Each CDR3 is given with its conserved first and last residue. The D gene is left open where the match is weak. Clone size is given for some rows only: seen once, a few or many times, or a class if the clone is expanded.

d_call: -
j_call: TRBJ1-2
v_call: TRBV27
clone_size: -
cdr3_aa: CASRATDSSYGYTF
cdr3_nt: TGTGCCAGCAGAGCGACAGACAGTTCCTATGGCTACACCTTC

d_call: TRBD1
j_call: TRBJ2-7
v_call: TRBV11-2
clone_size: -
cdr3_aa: CASSTGTGSHEQYF
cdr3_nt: TGTGCCAGCAGCACCGGGACAGGGAGCCACGAGCAGTACTTC

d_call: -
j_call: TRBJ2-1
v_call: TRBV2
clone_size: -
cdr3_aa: CASSEVAGPYNEQFF
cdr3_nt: TGTGCCAGCAGTGAAGTGGCGGGCCCCTACAATGAGCAGTTCTTC

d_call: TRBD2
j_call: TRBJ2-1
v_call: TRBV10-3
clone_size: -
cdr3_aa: CATNGWAGVSYNEQFF
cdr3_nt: TGTGCCACCAACGGGTGGGCGGGGGTCTCCTACAATGAGCAGTTCTTC

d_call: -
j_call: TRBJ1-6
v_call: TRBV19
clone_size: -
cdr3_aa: CASSMEGTRKPNSPLHF
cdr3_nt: TGTGCCAGTAGTATGGAAGGGACCCGAAAACCAAATTCACCCCTCCACTTT

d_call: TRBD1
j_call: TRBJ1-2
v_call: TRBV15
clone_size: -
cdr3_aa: CATIPDRGGYGYTF
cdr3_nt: TGTGCCACCATCCCAGACAGGGGGGGCTATGGCTACACCTTC

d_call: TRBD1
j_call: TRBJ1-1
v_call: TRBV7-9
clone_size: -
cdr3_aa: CASSRGTGFIGEAFF
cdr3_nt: TGTGCCAGCAGCCGTGGGACAGGGTTCATCGGTGAAGCTTTCTTT

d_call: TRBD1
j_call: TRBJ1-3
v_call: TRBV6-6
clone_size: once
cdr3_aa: CASIPPGGGGNTIYF
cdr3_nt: TGTGCCAGCATTCCCCCCGGAGGGGGCGGAAACACCATATATTTT

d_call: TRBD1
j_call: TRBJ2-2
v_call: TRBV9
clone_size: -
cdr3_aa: CASSARDRDFGAGELFF
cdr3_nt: TGTGCCAGCAGCGCCCGGGACAGGGATTTTGGGGCCGGGGAGCTGTTTTTT

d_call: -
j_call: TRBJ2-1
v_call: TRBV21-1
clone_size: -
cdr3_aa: CASSPASGHEQFF
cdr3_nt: TGTGCCAGCAGTCCGGCTAGCGGCCATGAGCAGTTCTTC

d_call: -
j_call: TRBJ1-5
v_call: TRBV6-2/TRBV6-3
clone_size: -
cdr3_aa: CASSYSTASGNQPQHF
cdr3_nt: TGTGCCAGCAGTTACTCCACAGCGAGCGGCAATCAGCCCCAGCATTTT

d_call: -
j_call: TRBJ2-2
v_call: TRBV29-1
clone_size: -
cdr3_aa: CSVGPYTGELFF
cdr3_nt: TGCAGCGTCGGACCCTACACCGGGGAGCTGTTTTTT

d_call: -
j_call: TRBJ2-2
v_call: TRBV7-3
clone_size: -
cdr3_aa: CASSLDRQEPNTGELFF
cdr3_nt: TGTGCCAGCAGCTTAGACCGACAGGAACCGAACACCGGGGAGCTGTTTTTT

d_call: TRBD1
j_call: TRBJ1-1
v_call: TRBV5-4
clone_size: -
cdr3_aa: CASSFPGQMNTEAFF
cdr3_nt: TGTGCCAGCAGCTTCCCGGGACAGATGAACACTGAAGCTTTCTTT

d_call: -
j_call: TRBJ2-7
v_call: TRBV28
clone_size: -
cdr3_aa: CASSFSLTYEQYF
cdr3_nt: TGTGCCAGCAGTTTTTCCCTCACCTACGAGCAGTACTTC

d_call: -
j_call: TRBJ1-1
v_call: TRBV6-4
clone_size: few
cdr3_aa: CASRQDRNTEAFF
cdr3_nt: TGTGCCAGCAGGCAAGACAGAAACACTGAAGCTTTCTTT

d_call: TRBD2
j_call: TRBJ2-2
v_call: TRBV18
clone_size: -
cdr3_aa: CASSPGLAGMQRNTGELFF
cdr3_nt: TGTGCCAGCTCACCGGGACTAGCGGGTATGCAACGGAACACCGGGGAGCTGTTTTTT

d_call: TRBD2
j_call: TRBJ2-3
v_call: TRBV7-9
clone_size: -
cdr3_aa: CASSLPLAPTSTDTQYF
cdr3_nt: TGTGCCAGCAGCTTACCACTAGCGCCTACTAGCACAGATACGCAGTATTTT